This T cell receptor (beta chain) was sequenced in a study of T cell repertoires in cytomegalovirus infection. At the level of the study: Public TCR beta signatures marked donors with CMV infection and the matching HLA. Study-wide points: HLA-C-restricted TCR beta clonotypes specific for CMV led the ex vivo response. Carriers of CMV and the relevant HLA type were discriminated by public TCR beta frequency.

This clonotype was recorded a few times. The antigen remains undetermined. TCRdb recomputed calls from the reads with MiXCR, one row per CDR3 protein. Of 200,000 or so distinct CDR3 sequences listed, about 30% are singletons. CDR1 is MNHNY and CDR2 is SVGAGI in the germline V gene (reference sequence). The CDR3 sequence is 15 residues long. The junction had 7 bases not matched to a gene; V was cut back by 2 bases and J by 5 bases. This sequence originates from a human donor in good health (CMV status not recorded). Some clones in this sample may be carry-over from other donors' samples. The chain links TRBV6-6 to TRBJ2-3; TRBD1 agrees at 7 bases. The sequenced sample consisted of PBMCs. Written as DNA, the CDR3 is TGTGCCAGCAGTTACAGGGGGCCGAGGGGAGATACGCAGTATTTT. Protein sequence: CASSYRGPRGDTQYF.